This TCR beta chain was sequenced in a study of naive and memory T cell subsets. Study-level points and caveats: Over 95% of naive TCR sequences appeared only once after error correction, unlike memory subsets. Clonotypes are single alpha or beta chains, not paired receptors. Especially in CD8 cells, naive repertoires contained a few larger clonotypes, possibly CD45RA-re-expressing memory cells. The power law exponent of TCR abundance differed between naive and memory cells.

CD8 T cells were positively selected from what remained after CD4 positive selection. Both TRBC1 and TRBC2 were covered by a beta constant-region primer of two equimolar oligonucleotides. Four rounds of PCR amplified the ligated cDNA using nested alpha and beta constant-region primers plus SP2. TCRdb processed the UMI-ligation and nested PCR reads anew with MiXCR; each CDR3 protein has one entry. Here the sample spans approximately 140,000 distinct CDR3 sequences, over 20% being singletons. Comments on this clonotype: Its antigen remains unknown.

Input material: naive CD4+ T cells from blood. The source of this sequence is a human donor in good health.

CDR3 in DNA: TGCAGTGCTTCACCAGGGGGCGCGGAATCTGAAGAGACCCAGTACTTC. Translated: CSASPGGAESEETQYF. The chain combines TRBV20-1 with TRBJ2-5, with 8 positions matching TRBD1. The V and J ends lost 5 bases and 3 bases, in that order; junction bases with no gene match: 14. This CDR3 region has 16 residues. From germline, CDR1 is DFQATT and CDR2 SNEGSKA (reference sequence).